This T cell receptor (beta chain) was found in a study of early T cells in non-severe SARS-CoV-2 infection. On the study more broadly: Chains were not paired, and sequencing was done on bulk RNA from unsorted whole blood.

Unique molecular identifiers were affixed to single, distinct cDNA molecules. TCRdb ran MiXCR on the 5' RACE reads and lists one entry per CDR3 protein. The sample has fewer than 60,000 distinct CDR3 sequences; more than 9.5% are singletons. Study conclusions and caveats: The study's VDJdb matching favored anti-spike CD8 responses and missed private and CD4 specificities.

The CDR3 totals 12 residues. The germline gives CDR1 SQVTM, CDR2 ANQGSEA. As to this clonotype: What it binds is not known. One end of the junction does not line up with germline, which may come from a read error.

Specimen: whole blood. The TCR originated in an adult who was a healthcare worker with PCR-confirmed SARS-CoV-2 infection or an uninfected control (not recorded which). The chain couples TRBV29-1 to TRBJ2-5, with D maybe TRBD2 (5 bases). The CDR3 protein is CSVGLPQESQYF. The CDR3 DNA reads TGCAGCGTTGGACTACCCCAAGAGTCCCAGTACTTC.